This section outlines one T cell receptor beta chain sequence together with its context. Authors' data handling: Counts of nucleated cells, estimated from reference gene primer amplification, were obtained. Only in-frame clones appear in the TCRdb table, and some are missing; sequencing was by immunoSEQ multiplex PCR. The DNA was the basis for D and trimming; V, J and clone size are from that table. The table shows around 78,000 clones, with about nine tenths occurring only once. This sample is drawn from a study of blood T cell repertoires in COVID-19. In the study overall: COVID-19 samples from acute and convalescent phases originated in the United States, Italy and Spain. The cDNA or gDNA used as material had been derived from T cells, B-cell-depleted T cells, or PBMCs.

The CDR3 has 18 residues. J gave up 0 bases and V 3 bases, and 6 bases lay outside the gene matches. Per germline, CDR1 SEHNR and CDR2 FQNEAQ (reference sequence). This clonotype was sampled from a man aged 45 to 65 with active or convalescent COVID-19. V usage is TRBV7-9 and J usage is TRBJ2-7; 15 bases align to TRBD2. Specimen: peripheral blood. CDR3 nucleotides: TGTGCCAGCAGCTTTGGGACTAGCGGGAGGCCCTTCTCCTACGAGCAGTACTTC. Protein: CASSFGTSGRPFSYEQYF.